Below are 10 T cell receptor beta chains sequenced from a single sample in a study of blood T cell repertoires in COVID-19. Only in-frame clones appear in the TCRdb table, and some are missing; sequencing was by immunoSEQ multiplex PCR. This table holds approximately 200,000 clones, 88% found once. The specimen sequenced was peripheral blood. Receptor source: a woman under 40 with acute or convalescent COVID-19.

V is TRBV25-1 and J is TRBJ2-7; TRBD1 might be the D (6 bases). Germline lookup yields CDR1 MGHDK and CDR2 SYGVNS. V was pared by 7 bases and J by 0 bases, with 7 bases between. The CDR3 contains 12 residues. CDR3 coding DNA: TGTGCCAGCAAGGGGGTCTCCTACGAGCAGTACTTC. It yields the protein CASKGVSYEQYF.

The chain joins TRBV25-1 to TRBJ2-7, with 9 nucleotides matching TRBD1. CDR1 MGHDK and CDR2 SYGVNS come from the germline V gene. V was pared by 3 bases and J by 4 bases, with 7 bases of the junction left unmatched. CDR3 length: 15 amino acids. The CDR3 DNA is TGTGCCAGCAGTGAGACCCGACAGGGGGGTTACGAGCAGTACTTC. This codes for CASSETRQGGYEQYF.

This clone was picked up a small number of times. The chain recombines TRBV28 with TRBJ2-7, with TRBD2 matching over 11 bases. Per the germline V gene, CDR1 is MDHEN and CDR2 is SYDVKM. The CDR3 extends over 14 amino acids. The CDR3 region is CAMGDLAGGREQYF. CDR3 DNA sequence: TGTGCTATGGGAGATCTAGCGGGAGGACGCGAGCAGTACTTC.

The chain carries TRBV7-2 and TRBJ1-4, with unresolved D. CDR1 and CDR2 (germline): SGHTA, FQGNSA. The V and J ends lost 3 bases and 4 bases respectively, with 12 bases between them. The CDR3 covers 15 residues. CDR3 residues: CASSLFPALNEKLFF. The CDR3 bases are TGTGCCAGCAGCTTGTTCCCTGCGCTTAATGAAAAACTGTTTTTT.

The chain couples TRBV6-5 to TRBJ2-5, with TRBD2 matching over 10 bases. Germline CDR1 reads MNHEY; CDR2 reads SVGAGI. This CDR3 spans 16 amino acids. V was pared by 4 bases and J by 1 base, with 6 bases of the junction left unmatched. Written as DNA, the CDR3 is TGTGCCAGCAGTTTATCCTTAGCGGGAGGCCAAGAGACCCAGTACTTC. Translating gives CASSLSLAGGQETQYF.

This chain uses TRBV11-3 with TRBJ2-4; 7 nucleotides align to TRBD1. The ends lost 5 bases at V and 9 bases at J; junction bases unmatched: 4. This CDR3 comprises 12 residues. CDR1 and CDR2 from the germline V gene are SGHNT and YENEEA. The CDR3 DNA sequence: TGTGCCAGCAGCCCGACAGGGAGCATTCAGTACTTC. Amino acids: CASSPTGSIQYF.

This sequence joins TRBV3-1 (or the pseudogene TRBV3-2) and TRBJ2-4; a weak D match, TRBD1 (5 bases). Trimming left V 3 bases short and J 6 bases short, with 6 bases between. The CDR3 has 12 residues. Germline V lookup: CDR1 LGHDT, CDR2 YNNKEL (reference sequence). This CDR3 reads CASSHTGNIQYF. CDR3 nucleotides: TGTGCCAGCAGCCATACAGGAAACATTCAGTACTTC.

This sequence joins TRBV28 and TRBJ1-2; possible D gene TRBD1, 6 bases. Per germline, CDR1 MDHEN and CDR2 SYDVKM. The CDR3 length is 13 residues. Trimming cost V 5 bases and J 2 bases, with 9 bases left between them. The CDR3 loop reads CASSLTGNYGYTF. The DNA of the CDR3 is TGTGCCAGCAGTCTTACAGGGAACTATGGCTACACCTTC.

In DNA, the CDR3 is TGTGCCAGTAGTATGGGGGCCTCTGGTTTCTTT. It translates to CASSMGASGFF. V usage is TRBV19 and J usage is TRBJ1-1; possible D gene TRBD1, 6 bases. Trimming removed 3 bases from V and 13 bases from J, with 12 bases in between. The germline gives CDR1 LNHDA, CDR2 SQIVND (reference sequence). CDR3 size: 11 residues.

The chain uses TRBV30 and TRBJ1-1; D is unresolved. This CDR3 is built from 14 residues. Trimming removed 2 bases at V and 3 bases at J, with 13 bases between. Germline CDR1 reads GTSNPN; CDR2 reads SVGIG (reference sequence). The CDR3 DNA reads TGTGCCTGGAGTAGAGAGACTTTATACACTGAAGCTTTCTTT. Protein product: CAWSRETLYTEAFF. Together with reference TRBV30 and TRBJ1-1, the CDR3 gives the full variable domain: SQTIHQWPATLVQPVGSPLSLECTVEGTSNPNLYWYRQAAGRGLQLLFYSVGIGQISSEVPQNLSASRPQDRQFILSSKKLLLSDSGFYLCAWSRETLYTEAFFGQGTRLTVV.